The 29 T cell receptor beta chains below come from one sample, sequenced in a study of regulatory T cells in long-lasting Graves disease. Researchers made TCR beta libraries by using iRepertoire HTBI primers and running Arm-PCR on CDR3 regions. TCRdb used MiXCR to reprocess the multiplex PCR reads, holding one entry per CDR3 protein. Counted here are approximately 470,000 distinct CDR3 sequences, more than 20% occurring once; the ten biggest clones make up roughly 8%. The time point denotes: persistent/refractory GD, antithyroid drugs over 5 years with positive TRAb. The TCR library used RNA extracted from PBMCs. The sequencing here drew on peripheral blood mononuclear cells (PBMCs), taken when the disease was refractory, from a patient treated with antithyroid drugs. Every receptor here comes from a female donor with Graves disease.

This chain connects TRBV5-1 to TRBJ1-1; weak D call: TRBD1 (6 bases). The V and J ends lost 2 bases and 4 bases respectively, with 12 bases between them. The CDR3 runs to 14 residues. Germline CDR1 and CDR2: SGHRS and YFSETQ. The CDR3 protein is CASSFGQHPTEAFF. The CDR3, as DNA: TGCGCCAGCAGCTTTGGACAGCACCCCACTGAAGCTTTCTTT.

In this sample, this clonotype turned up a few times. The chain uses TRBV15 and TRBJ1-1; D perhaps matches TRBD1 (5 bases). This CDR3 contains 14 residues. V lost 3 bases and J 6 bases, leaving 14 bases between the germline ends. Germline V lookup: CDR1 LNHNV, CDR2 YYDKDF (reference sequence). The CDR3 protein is CATSSFPGTSEAFF. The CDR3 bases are TGTGCCACCAGCAGCTTCCCCGGGACTTCTGAAGCTTTCTTT.

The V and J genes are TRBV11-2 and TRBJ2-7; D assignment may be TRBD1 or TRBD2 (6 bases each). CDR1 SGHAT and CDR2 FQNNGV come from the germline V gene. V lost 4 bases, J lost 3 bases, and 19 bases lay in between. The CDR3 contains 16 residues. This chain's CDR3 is CASSSGGQVGLYEQYF. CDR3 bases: TGTGCCAGCAGCTCCGGGGGCCAGGTCGGTCTCTACGAGCAGTACTTC.

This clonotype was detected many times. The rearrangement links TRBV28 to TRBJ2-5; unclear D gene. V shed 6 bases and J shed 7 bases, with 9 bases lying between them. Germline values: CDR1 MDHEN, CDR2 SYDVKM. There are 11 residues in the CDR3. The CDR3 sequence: CASSPRGTQYF. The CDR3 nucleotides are TGTGCCAGCAGCCCCCGAGGGACCCAGTACTTC. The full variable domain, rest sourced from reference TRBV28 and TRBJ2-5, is DVKVTQSSRYLVKRTGEKVFLECVQDMDHENMFWYRQDPGLGLRLIYFSYDVKMKEKGDIPEGYSVSREKKERFSLILESASTNQTSMYLCASSPRGTQYFGPGTRLLVL.

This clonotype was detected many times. The CDR3 bases are TGTGCCAGCAGTTTAGGCGAGGATTGGGGACGCACTGAAGCTTTCTTT. This encodes CASSLGEDWGRTEAFF. J is TRBJ1-1 and V is TRBV12-3 or TRBV12-4; a weak D match, TRBD1 (5 bases). The CDR3 has 16 amino acids. V was cut by 1 base and J by 4 bases, with 16 bases left in between.

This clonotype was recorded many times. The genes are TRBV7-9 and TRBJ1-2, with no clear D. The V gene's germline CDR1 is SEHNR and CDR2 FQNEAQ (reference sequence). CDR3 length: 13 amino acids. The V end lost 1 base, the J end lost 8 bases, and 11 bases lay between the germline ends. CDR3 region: CASSLEEESGYTF. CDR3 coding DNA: TGTGCCAGCAGCTTAGAGGAGGAATCAGGCTACACCTTC.

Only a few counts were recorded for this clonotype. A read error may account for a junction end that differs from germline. CDR3 nucleotides: TGTGCCAGCAGTCCCCTAGTGGGGAGGACAGGGGTATTGGGCAATCAGTCCCAGCATTTT. Protein sequence: CASSPLVGRTGVLGNQSQHF. The rearrangement joins TRBV6-2 or TRBV6-3 to TRBJ1-5, with 9 nucleotides matching TRBD1. Germline V gene lookup returns CDR1 MNHEY and CDR2 SVGEGT. The CDR3 covers 20 residues.

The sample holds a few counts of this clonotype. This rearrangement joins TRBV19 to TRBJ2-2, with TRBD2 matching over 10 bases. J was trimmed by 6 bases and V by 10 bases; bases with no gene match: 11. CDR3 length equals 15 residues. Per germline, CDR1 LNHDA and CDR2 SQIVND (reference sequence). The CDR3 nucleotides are TGTGCCACCAGTACCGGGACTAGCGTTCCCGGGGAGCTGTTTTTT. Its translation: CATSTGTSVPGELFF.

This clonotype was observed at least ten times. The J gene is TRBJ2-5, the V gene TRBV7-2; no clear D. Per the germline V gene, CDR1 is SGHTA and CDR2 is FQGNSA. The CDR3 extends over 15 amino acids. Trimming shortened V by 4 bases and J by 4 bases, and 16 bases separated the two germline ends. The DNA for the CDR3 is TGTGCCAGCAGCTCCCTCCTCGGCCCGGGAGAGACCCAGTACTTC. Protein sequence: CASSSLLGPGETQYF.

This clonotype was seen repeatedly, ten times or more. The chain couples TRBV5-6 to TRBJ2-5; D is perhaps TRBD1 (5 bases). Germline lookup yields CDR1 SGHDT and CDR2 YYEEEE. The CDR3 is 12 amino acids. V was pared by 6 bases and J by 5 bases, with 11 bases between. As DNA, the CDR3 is TGTGCCAGCACGTCTCACAGGGAGACCCAGTACTTC. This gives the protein CASTSHRETQYF.

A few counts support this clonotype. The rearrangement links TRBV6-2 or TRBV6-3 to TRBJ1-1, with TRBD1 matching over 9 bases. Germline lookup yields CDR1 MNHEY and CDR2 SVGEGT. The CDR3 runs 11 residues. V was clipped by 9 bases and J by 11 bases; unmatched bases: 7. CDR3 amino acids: CASTGGVEAFF. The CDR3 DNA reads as TGTGCCAGTACAGGGGGCGTGGAGGCTTTCTTT.

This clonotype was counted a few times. The CDR3 DNA reads TGTGCCAGCAGTCGAACAGGCGGGGGCAGCGAGCAGTACTTC. Translation gives CASSRTGGGSEQYF. This rearrangement joins TRBV6-1 to TRBJ2-7, with D maybe TRBD2 (7 bases). Trimming pared 5 bases from V and 6 bases from J, leaving 17 bases between. This CDR3 region has 14 residues. Germline V gene lookup returns CDR1 MNHNS and CDR2 SASEGT.

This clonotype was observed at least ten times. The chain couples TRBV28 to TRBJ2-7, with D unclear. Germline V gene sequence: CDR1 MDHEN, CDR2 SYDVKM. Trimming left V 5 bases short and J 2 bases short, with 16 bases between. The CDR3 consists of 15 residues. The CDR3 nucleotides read TGTGCCAGCAGTCCCCAGGCCCCAGGCGCCTACGAGCAGTACTTC. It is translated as CASSPQAPGAYEQYF.

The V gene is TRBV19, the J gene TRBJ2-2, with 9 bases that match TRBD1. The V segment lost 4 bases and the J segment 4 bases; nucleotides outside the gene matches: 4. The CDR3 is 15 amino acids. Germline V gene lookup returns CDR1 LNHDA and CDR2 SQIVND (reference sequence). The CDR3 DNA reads TGTGCCAGTAGTACCGGGACAGGGCGCACCGGGGAGCTGTTTTTT. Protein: CASSTGTGRTGELFF. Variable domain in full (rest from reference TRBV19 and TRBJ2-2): DGGITQSPKYLFRKEGQNVTLSCEQNLNHDAMYWYRQDPGQGLRLIYYSQIVNDFQKGDIAEGYSVSREKKESFPLTVTSAQKNPTAFYLCASSTGTGRTGELFFGEGSRLTVL.

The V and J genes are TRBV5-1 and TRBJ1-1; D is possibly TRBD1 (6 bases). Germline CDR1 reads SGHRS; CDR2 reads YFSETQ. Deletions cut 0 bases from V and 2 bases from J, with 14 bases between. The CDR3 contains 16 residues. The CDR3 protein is CASSLAGDKINTEAFF. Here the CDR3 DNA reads TGCGCCAGCAGCTTGGCAGGGGACAAAATCAACACTGAAGCTTTCTTT.

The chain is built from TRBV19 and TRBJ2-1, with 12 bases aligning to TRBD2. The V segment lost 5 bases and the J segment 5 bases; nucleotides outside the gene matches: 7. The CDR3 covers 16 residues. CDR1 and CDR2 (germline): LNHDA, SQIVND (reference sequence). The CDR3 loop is CASSFRTSGTNNEQFF. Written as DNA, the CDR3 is TGTGCCAGTAGTTTCCGGACTAGCGGGACCAACAATGAGCAGTTCTTC. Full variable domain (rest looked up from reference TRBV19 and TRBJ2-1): DGGITQSPKYLFRKEGQNVTLSCEQNLNHDAMYWYRQDPGQGLRLIYYSQIVNDFQKGDIAEGYSVSREKKESFPLTVTSAQKNPTAFYLCASSFRTSGTNNEQFFGPGTRLTVL.

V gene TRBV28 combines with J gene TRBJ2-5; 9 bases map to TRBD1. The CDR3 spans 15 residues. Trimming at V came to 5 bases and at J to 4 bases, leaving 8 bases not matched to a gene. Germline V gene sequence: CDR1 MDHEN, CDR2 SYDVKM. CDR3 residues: CASSPPTGGGETQYF. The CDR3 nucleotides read TGTGCCAGCAGTCCTCCGACAGGGGGAGGAGAGACCCAGTACTTC.

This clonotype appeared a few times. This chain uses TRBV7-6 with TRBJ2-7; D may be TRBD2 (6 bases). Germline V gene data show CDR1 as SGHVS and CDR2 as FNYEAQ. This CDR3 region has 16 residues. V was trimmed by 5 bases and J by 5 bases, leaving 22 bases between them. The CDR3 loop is CASSPVGDGRSHEQYF. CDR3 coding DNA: TGTGCCAGCAGCCCAGTTGGCGACGGGAGATCCCACGAGCAGTACTTC.

CDR3 coding DNA: TGTGCCAGCAGTTTTCTGGCGGCTCTCACTGAAGCTTTCTTT. Amino acids: CASSFLAALTEAFF. The J gene is TRBJ1-1, the V gene TRBV6-9; no clear D. Germline lookup yields CDR1 MNHGY and CDR2 SVAAGI. The CDR3 covers 14 residues. Trimming took off 4 bases at V and 4 bases at J, with 13 bases between the two ends.

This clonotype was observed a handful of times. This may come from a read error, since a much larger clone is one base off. The CDR3 reads CTSGWLSRYGYTF. The CDR3 bases are TGTACCAGCGGTTGGTTGAGTAGATATGGCTACACCTTC. This chain uses TRBV28 with TRBJ1-2; D not certain. The CDR3 has 13 amino acids. The germline V gene encodes CDR1 MDHEN and CDR2 SYDVKM.

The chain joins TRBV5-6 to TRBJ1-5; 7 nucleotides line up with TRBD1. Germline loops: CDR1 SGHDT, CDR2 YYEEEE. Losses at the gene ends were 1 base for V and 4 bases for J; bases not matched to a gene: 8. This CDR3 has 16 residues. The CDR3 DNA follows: TGTGCCAGCAGCTTGAAAGGACAGGCCCCTAATCAGCCCCAGCATTTT. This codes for CASSLKGQAPNQPQHF.

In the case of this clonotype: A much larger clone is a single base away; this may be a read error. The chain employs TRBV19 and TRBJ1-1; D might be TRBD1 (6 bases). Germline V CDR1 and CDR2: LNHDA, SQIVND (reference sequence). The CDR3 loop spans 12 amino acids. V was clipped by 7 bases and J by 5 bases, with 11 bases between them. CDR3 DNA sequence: TGTGCCAGTATAGGGAGGGGGACTGAAGCTTTCTTT. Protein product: CASIGRGTEAFF.

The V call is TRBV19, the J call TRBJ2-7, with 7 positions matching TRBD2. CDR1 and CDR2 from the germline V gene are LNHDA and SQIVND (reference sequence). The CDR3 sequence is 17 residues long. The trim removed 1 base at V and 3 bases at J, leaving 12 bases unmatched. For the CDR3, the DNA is TGTGCCAGTAGTATAGGGGTCGGGGCTAGCGGCGACTACGAGCAGTACTTC. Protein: CASSIGVGASGDYEQYF.

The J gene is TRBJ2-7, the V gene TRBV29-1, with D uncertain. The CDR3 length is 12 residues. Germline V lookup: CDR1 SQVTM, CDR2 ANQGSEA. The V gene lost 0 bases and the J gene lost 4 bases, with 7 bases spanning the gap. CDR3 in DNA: TGCAGCGTTGAAGAGGAAGGTTACGAGCAGTACTTC. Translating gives CSVEEEGYEQYF.

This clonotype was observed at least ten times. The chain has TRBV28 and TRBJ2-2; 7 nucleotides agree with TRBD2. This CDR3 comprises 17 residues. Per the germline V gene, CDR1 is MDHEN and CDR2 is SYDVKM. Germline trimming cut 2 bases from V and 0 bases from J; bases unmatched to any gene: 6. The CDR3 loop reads CASSLREAGANTGELFF. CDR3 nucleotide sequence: TGTGCCAGCAGTTTACGGGAGGCGGGAGCGAACACCGGGGAGCTGTTTTTT.

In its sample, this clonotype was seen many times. The CDR3 here is CASFRDNSPLHF. The CDR3 bases are TGTGCCAGTTTCCGGGATAATTCACCCCTCCACTTT. The chain has TRBV12-3 or TRBV12-4 and TRBJ1-6; D remains unclear. The CDR3 is made up of 12 amino acids. Between the trimmed V and J ends, which lost 9 bases and 5 bases, there was a span of 8 bases.

The DNA of the CDR3 is TGCAGTGCGCCGAACAGGGTTTTCGGTGAGCAGTTCTTC. Residues: CSAPNRVFGEQFF. The chain combines TRBV20-1 with TRBJ2-1, with D possibly TRBD1 on 6 matching bases. The germline V gene encodes CDR1 DFQATT and CDR2 SNEGSKA (reference sequence). V was shortened by 6 bases and J by 9 bases, with 18 bases between the two germline ends. This CDR3 spans 13 amino acids.

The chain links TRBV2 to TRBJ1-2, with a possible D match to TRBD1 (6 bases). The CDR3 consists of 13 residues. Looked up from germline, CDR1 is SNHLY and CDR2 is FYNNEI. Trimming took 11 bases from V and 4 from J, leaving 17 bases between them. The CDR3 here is CAGSRGRGYGYTF. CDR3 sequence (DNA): TGTGCCGGGTCCCGGGGGCGCGGCTATGGCTACACCTTC.

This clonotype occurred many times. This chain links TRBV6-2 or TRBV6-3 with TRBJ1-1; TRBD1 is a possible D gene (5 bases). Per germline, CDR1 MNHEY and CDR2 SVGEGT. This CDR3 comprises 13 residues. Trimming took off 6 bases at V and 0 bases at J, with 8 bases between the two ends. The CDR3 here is CASSVDMNTEAFF. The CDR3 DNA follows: TGTGCCAGCAGCGTGGACATGAACACTGAAGCTTTCTTT.